This TCR beta chain was identified in a study of OX40 agonist ivuxolimab in advanced cancers. Germline V lookup: CDR1 GTSNPN, CDR2 SVGIG (reference sequence). V was cut by 0 bases and J by 5 bases, with 13 bases left in between. The CDR3 is 14 residues long. TCRdb's table, derived via immunoSEQ multiplex PCR, lists solely in-frame clones and lacks some. The sample shows tens of thousands of clones, over 80% of them seen only once. The sample consisted of CD4+ or CD8+ T cells sorted from blood, taken in a trial of the OX40 agonist ivuxolimab. This clonotype was sampled from an adult with an advanced solid tumor such as melanoma, head and neck, liver or kidney cancer. V gene TRBV30 combines with J gene TRBJ1-1; possible D gene TRBD1, 6 bases. The CDR3 reads CAWSVRGARTEAFF. CDR3 DNA sequence: TGTGCCTGGAGTGTACGGGGGGCACGAACTGAAGCTTTCTTT.